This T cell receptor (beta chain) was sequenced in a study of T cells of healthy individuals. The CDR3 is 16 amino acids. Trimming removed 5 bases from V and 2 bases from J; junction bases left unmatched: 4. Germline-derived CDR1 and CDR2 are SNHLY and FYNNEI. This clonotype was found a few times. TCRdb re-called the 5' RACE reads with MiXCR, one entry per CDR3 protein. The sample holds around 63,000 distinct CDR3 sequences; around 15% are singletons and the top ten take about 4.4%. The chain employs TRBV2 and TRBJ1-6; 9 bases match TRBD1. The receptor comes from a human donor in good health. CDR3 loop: CASSPWTGAYNSPLHF. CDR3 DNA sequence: TGTGCCAGCAGTCCCTGGACAGGGGCCTATAATTCACCCCTCCACTTT.